The clone carrying this T cell receptor (beta chain) was recorded a few times. Its antigen is unknown. The CDR3 runs to 14 residues. Germline V lookup: CDR1 LNHDA, CDR2 SQIVND (reference sequence). V shed 3 bases and J shed 1 base, with 9 bases lying between them. TCRdb re-analysed the reads in MiXCR, keeping a single row per CDR3 protein. Among about 900,000 distinct CDR3 sequences listed, more than 25% were seen once. The data originate from a study of T cell repertoires in cytomegalovirus infection. Study context: Selected CMV epitopes included recently identified HLA-C-restricted ones as well as well-studied HLA-B-restricted ones. Indicated by public TCR beta signatures were CMV infection and matching HLA type. Study-wide results and limits: HLA-C-restricted, CMV-specific TCR beta clonotypes were dominant ex vivo.

The chain uses TRBV19 and TRBJ1-1; a weak D match, TRBD1 (6 bases). This TCR derives from a human donor in good health (CMV status not recorded). Some clones in this sample may be carry-over from other donors' samples. Sequenced material: cultured CD8+ T cells from PBMCs, taken from culture after CMV antigen stimulation. The CDR3 region is CASSIKGENTEAFF. The CDR3 DNA follows: TGTGCCAGTAGTATCAAGGGGGAGAACACTGAAGCTTTCTTT. Full variable domain (rest looked up from reference TRBV19 and TRBJ1-1): DGGITQSPKYLFRKEGQNVTLSCEQNLNHDAMYWYRQDPGQGLRLIYYSQIVNDFQKGDIAEGYSVSREKKESFPLTVTSAQKNPTAFYLCASSIKGENTEAFFGQGTRLTVV.